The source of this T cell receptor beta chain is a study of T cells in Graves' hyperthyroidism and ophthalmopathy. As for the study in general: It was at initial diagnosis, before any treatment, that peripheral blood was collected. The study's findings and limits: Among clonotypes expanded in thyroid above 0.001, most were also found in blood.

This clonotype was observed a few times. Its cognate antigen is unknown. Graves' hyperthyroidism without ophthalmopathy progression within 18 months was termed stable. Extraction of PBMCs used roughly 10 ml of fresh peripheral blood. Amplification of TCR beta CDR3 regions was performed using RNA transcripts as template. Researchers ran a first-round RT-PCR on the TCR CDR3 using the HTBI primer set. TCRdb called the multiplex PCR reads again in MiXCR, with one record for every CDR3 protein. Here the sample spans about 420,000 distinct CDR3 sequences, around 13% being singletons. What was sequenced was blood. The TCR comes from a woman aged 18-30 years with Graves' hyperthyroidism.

The CDR3 here is CASSRSPGQGIPLGNTIYF. The CDR3 nucleotides are TGTGCCAGCAGCCGATCACCGGGACAGGGGATACCTCTGGGGAACACCATATATTTT. The rearrangement uses TRBV4-2 and TRBJ1-3; TRBD1 aligns across 10 bases. The CDR3 consists of 19 residues. Germline V CDR1 and CDR2: LGHNA, YNFKEQ. V was clipped by 4 bases and J by 7 bases; unmatched bases: 19.